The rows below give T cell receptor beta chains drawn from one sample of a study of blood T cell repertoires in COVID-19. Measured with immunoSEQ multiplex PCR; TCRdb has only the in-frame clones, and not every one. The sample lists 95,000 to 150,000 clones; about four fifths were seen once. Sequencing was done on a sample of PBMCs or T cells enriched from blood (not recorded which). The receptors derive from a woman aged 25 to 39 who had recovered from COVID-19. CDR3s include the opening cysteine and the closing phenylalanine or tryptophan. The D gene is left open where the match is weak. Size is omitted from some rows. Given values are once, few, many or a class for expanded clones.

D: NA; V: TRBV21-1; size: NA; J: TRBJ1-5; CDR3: CASTKDRREQPQHF; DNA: TGTGCCAGCACGAAGGACAGGAGGGAACAGCCCCAGCATTTT
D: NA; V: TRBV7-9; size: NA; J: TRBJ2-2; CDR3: CASSLGLAVGELFF; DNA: TGTGCCAGCAGCTTAGGGCTAGCCGTCGGGGAGCTGTTTTTT
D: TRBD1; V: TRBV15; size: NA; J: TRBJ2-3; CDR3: CATSRGQGGDTQYF; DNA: TGTGCCACCAGCAGAGGACAGGGGGGCGATACGCAGTATTTT
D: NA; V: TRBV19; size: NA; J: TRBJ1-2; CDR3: CASSMARGTWYTF; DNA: TGTGCCAGTAGTATGGCCAGGGGCACCTGGTACACCTTC
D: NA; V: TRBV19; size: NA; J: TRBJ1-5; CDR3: CASSLGTGDQPQHF; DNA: TGTGCCAGTAGTTTAGGGACTGGCGATCAGCCCCAGCATTTT
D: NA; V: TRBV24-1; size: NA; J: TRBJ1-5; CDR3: CATSETGLRQPQHF; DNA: TGTGCCACCAGTGAAACGGGGTTGCGGCAGCCCCAGCATTTT
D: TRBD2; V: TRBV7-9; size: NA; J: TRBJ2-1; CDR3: CASSPRLAGGLEQFF; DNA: TGTGCCAGCAGCCCCCGACTAGCGGGAGGGCTTGAGCAGTTCTTC
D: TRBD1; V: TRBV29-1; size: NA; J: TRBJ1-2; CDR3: CSVGGTAYGYTF; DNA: TGCAGCGTTGGGGGGACAGCCTATGGCTACACCTTC
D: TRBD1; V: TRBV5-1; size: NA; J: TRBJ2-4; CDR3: CASSLGTGVNIQYF; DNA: TGCGCCAGCAGCTTGGGGACAGGGGTGAACATTCAGTACTTC
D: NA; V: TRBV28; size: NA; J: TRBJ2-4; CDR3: CASSFLQATKNIQYF; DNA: TGTGCCAGCAGTTTTCTTCAGGCGACCAAAAACATTCAGTACTTC
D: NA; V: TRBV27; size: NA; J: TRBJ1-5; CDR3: CASKPRGRYSNQPQHF; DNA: TGTGCCAGCAAGCCAAGGGGCCGGTATAGCAATCAGCCCCAGCATTTT
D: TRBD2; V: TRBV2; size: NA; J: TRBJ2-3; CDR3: CASSVERGERF; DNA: TGTGCCAGCAGTGTAGAGCGGGGAGAGCGCTTT
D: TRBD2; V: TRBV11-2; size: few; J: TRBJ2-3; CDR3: CASRGMRREKDTQYF; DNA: TGTGCCAGCAGGGGGATGAGGCGGGAGAAAGATACGCAGTATTTT
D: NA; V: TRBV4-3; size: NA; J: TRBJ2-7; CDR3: CASSQEVSSPYEQYF; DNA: TGCGCCAGCAGCCAAGAGGTTTCCAGTCCGTACGAGCAGTACTTC
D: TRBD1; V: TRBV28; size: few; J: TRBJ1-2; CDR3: CASSLSGGLGYTF; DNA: TGTGCCAGCAGCTTATCAGGGGGATTAGGCTACACCTTC
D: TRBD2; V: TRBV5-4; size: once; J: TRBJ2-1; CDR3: CASSGGLAGHIENEQFF; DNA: TGTGCCAGCAGCGGCGGACTAGCGGGACATATAGAAAATGAGCAGTTCTTC
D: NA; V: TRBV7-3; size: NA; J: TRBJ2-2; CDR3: CASSLTTPGLTGELFF; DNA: TGTGCCAGCAGCTTAACGACGCCAGGCCTCACCGGGGAGCTGTTTTTT
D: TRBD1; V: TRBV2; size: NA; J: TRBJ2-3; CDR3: CASRRDRGKTDTQYF; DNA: TGTGCCAGCAGAAGGGACAGGGGGAAGACAGATACGCAGTATTTT
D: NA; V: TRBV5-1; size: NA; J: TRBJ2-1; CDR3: CASSLGTGRHNEQFF; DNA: TGCGCCAGCAGCTTGGGTACAGGGCGCCACAATGAGCAGTTCTTC
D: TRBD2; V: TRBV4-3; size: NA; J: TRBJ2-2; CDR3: CASSRFSGRNTGELFF; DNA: TGCGCCAGCAGTCGGTTTAGCGGGAGGAACACCGGGGAGCTGTTTTTT
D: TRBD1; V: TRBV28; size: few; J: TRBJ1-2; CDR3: CASSFGTGPYGYTF; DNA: TGTGCCAGCAGTTTCGGGACAGGGCCCTATGGCTACACCTTC
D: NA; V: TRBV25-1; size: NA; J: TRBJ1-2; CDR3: CASSEGGAYTF; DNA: TGTGCCAGCAGTGAAGGAGGGGCTTACACCTTC
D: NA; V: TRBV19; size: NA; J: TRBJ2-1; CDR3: CASNPLAGGEDEQFF; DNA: TGTGCCAGTAATCCGTTGGCGGGCGGGGAGGATGAGCAGTTCTTC
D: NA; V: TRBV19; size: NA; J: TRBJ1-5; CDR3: CASSIGSVTNQPQHF; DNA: TGTGCCAGTAGTATAGGATCAGTAACGAATCAGCCCCAGCATTTT
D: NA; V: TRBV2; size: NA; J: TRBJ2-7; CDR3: CATRLRDAYEQYF; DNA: TGTGCCACCCGTTTGCGGGACGCTTACGAGCAGTACTTC
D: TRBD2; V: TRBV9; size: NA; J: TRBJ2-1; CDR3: CASSVEGLAGPYNEQFF; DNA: TGTGCCAGCAGCGTAGAGGGACTAGCGGGCCCCTACAATGAGCAGTTCTTC
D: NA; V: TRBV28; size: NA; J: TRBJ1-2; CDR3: CASRAEIENYGYTF; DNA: TGTGCCAGTCGCGCGGAAATTGAGAACTATGGCTACACCTTC
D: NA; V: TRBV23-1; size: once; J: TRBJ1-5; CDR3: CASSQSTGSNQPQHF; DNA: TGCGCCAGCAGTCAATCGACGGGAAGCAATCAGCCCCAGCATTTT
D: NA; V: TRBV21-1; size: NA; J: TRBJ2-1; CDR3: CASSRGQDNEQFF; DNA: TGTGCCAGCAGCAGAGGACAGGACAATGAGCAGTTCTTC
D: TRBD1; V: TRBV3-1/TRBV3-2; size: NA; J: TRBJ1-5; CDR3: CASSQGQAFGSYSNQPQHF; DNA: TGTGCCAGCAGCCAGGGACAGGCGTTTGGCAGTTATAGCAATCAGCCCCAGCATTTT
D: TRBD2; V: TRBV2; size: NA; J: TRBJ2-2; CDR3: CASRRGGTSRSGELFF; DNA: TGTGCCAGCAGGCGGGGGGGGACTAGTAGGAGCGGGGAGCTGTTTTTT
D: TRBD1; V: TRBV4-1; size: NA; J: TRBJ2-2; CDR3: CASSPSGGQGITGELFF; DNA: TGCGCCAGCAGCCCATCCGGGGGACAGGGTATTACCGGGGAGCTGTTTTTT
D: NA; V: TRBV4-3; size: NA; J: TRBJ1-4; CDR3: CASSQDRSGGKLFF; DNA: TGCGCCAGCAGCCAAGATCGTTCGGGGGGAAAACTGTTTTTT
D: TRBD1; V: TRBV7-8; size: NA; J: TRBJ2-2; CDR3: CASSLTGQGATGELFF; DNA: TGTGCCAGCAGCTTAACGGGACAGGGGGCGACCGGGGAGCTGTTTTTT
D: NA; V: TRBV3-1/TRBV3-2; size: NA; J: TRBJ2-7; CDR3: CASSQALTPSYEQYF; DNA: TGTGCCAGCAGCCAAGCTTTGACACCCTCCTACGAGCAGTACTTC
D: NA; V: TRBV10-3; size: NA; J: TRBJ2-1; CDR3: CASSEVYNEQFF; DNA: TGTGCCTCTAGCGAGGTTTACAATGAGCAGTTCTTC
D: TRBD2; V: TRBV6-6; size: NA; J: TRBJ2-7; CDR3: CASSQGGLAGAFVSYEQYF; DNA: TGTGCCAGCAGTCAGGGCGGACTAGCGGGCGCCTTCGTCTCCTACGAGCAGTACTTC
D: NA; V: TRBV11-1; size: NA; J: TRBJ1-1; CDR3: CASSPRGGRTEAFF; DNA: TGTGCCAGCAGCCCCCGGGGAGGCAGGACTGAAGCTTTCTTT
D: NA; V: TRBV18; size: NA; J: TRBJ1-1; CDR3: CASSPPVSIRNTEAFF; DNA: TGTGCCAGCTCACCGCCGGTGAGCATTAGGAACACTGAAGCTTTCTTT
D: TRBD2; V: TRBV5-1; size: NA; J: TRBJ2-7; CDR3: CASSFYSGSPYEQYF; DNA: TGCGCCAGCAGCTTCTATAGCGGGAGTCCCTACGAGCAGTACTTC
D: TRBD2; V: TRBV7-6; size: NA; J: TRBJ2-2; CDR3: CASSKESGLAGTGELFF; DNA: TGTGCCAGCAGCAAAGAGTCGGGACTAGCGGGAACCGGGGAGCTGTTTTTT
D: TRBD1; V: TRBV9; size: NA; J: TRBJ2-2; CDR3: CASSVRGQGTNTGELFF; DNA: TGTGCCAGCAGCGTAAGGGGACAGGGTACGAACACCGGGGAGCTGTTTTTT
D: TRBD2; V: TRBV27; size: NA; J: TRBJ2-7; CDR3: CASSFRTSGSGEQYF; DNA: TGTGCCAGCAGTTTTCGGACTAGCGGGAGCGGAGAGCAGTACTTC
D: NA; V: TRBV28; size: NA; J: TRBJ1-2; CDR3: CASRHRAGNYGYTF; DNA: TGTGCCAGCAGACATCGCGCGGGGAACTATGGCTACACCTTC
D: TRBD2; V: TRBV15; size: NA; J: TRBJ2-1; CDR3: CATSITSGSWYNEQFF; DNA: TGTGCCACCAGCATTACTAGCGGGAGTTGGTACAATGAGCAGTTCTTC
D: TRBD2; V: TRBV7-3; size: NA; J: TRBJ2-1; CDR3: CASSLPGTSGSNEQFF; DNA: TGTGCCAGCAGCTTACCGGGGACTAGCGGGAGCAATGAGCAGTTCTTC
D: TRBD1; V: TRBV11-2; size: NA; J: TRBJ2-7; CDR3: CASSLGMGQGFYEQYF; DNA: TGTGCCAGCAGCTTAGGCATGGGACAGGGGTTCTACGAGCAGTACTTC
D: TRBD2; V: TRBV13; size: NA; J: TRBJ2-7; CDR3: CASSLPAGSSYEQYF; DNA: TGTGCCAGCAGCCTTCCAGCGGGAAGCTCCTACGAGCAGTACTTC
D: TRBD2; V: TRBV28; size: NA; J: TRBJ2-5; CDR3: CASSPGTSGRPMETQYF; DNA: TGTGCCAGCAGTCCGGGGACTAGCGGAAGACCTATGGAGACCCAGTACTTC
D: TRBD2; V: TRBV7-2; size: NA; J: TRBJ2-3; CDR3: CASSLVGRADTQYF; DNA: TGTGCCAGCAGCTTAGTCGGGAGGGCAGATACGCAGTATTTT
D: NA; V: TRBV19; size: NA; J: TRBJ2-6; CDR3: CASSRFSGALTGANVLTF; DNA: TGTGCCAGTAGTAGATTCTCGGGAGCTTTAACTGGGGCCAACGTCCTGACTTTC
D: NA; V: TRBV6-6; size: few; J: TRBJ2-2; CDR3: CASSPTVLFANTGELFF; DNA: TGTGCCAGCAGTCCGACAGTACTATTTGCGAACACCGGGGAGCTGTTTTTT
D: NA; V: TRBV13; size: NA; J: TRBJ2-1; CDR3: CASSLVRHRANEQFF; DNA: TGTGCCAGCAGCTTAGTCCGACATCGTGCAAATGAGCAGTTCTTC
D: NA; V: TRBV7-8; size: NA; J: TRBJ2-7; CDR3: CASSPRLSYEQYF; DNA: TGTGCCAGCAGCCCGCGGCTCTCCTACGAGCAGTACTTC
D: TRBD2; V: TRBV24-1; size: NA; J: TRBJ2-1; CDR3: CATSDQALGRGGYNEQFF; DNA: TGTGCCACCAGTGATCAAGCCCTAGGGAGGGGCGGCTACAATGAGCAGTTCTTC